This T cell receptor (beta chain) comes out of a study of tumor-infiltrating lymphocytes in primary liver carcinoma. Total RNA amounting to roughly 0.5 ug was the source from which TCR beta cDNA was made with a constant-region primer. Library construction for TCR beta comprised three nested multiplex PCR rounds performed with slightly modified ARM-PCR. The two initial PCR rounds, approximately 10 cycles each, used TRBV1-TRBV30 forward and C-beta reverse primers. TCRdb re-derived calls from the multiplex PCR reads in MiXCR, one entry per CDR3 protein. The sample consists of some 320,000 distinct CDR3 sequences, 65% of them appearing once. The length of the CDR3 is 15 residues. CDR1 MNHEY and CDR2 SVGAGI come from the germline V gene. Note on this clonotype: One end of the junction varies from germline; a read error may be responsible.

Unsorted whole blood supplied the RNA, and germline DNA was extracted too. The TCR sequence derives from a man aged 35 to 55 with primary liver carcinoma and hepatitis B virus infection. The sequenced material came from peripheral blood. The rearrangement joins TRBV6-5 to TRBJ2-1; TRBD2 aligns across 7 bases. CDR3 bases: TGTGCCTGCAGTTATAGACGGGAGGCCTACAATGAGCAGTTCTTC. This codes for CACSYRREAYNEQFF.